Below are 27 T cell receptor beta chains sequenced from a single sample in a study of identical twins. MiXCR, applied by TCRdb to the 5' RACE reads, yields one record per CDR3 protein. Seen here are about 700,000 distinct CDR3 sequences, around 5.7% observed once, and the top ten hold around 2%. Sequencing input: naive T cells sorted from blood. The receptors derive from a man aged 18-30 years in good health.

The chain uses TRBV27 and TRBJ1-6; 7 nucleotides line up with TRBD1. The CDR3 is 14 amino acids. The ends lost 8 bases at V and 7 bases at J; junction bases unmatched: 8. Per germline, CDR1 MNHEY and CDR2 SMNVEV (reference sequence). The CDR3 nucleotides are TGTGCCAGCGGAAAGGGACAGAAGAATTCACCCCTCCACTTT. It specifies CASGKGQKNSPLHF.

This clonotype was found many times. V gene TRBV6-1 combines with J gene TRBJ2-1, with a tentative D call TRBD1 (5 bases). Deletions cut 8 bases from V and 7 bases from J, with 18 bases between. The CDR3 consists of 14 residues. Germline CDR1 reads MNHNS; CDR2 reads SASEGT. The CDR3 region has the DNA TGTGCCAGCGCTATGGATAGGGGTGTTAATGAGCAGTTCTTC. Encoded protein: CASAMDRGVNEQFF.

This clonotype was found many times. The chain is built from TRBV5-1 and TRBJ2-1; TRBD2 matches at 10 bases. V shed 3 bases, J shed 3 bases, and the junction held 9 bases outside the gene matches. Germline CDR1 reads SGHRS; CDR2 reads YFSETQ. This CDR3 has 17 amino acids. CDR3 sequence: CASSSGLLAGDYNEQFF. CDR3 in DNA: TGCGCCAGCAGCTCAGGGCTCCTAGCGGGAGACTACAATGAGCAGTTCTTC.

In this sample, this clonotype turned up many times. The chain employs TRBV28 and TRBJ1-2, with 7 bases lining up with TRBD1. V shed 4 bases, J shed 4 bases, and the junction held 6 bases outside the gene matches. The V gene's germline CDR1 is MDHEN and CDR2 SYDVKM. This CDR3 is built from 14 residues. In DNA form, the CDR3 reads TGTGCCAGCAGTTCCCCGGGACAGTTCTATGGCTACACCTTC. It codes for CASSSPGQFYGYTF.

On this clonotype: This clone may be a read error of a much larger clone one base away. The rearrangement joins TRBV20-1 to TRBJ1-3, with D unresolved. Germline values: CDR1 DFQATT, CDR2 SNEGSKA (reference sequence). The CDR3 runs to 14 residues. Trimming left V 1 base short and J 0 bases short, with 7 bases between. CDR3 residues: CSARVGRSGNTIYF. CDR3 coding DNA: TGCAGTGCTAGAGTCGGACGCTCTGGAAACACCATATATTTT.

There are many counts of this clonotype. The rearrangement uses TRBV27 and TRBJ2-1; no firm D call. Between the trimmed V and J ends, which lost 0 bases and 5 bases, there was a span of 8 bases. The CDR3 is made up of 14 amino acids. Per the germline V gene, CDR1 is MNHEY and CDR2 is SMNVEV (reference sequence). This CDR3 reads CASSLSGDDNEQFF. CDR3 DNA sequence: TGTGCCAGCAGTTTATCTGGTGACGACAATGAGCAGTTCTTC.

This clonotype was recorded at least ten times. The chain carries TRBV29-1 and TRBJ2-7; TRBD2 matches 7 bases. Trimming removed 4 bases from V and 4 bases from J; junction bases left unmatched: 7. The CDR3 is made up of 13 amino acids. The V gene's germline CDR1 is SQVTM and CDR2 ANQGSEA. In nucleotides, the CDR3 is TGCAGCGTTGTGTGGGAGGGCGTTTACGAGCAGTACTTC. It translates to CSVVWEGVYEQYF.

This clonotype showed up many times. The rearrangement links TRBV9 to TRBJ2-5; D possibly corresponds to TRBD2 (5 bases). V shed 0 bases and J shed 3 bases, with 6 bases lying between them. The germline gives CDR1 SGDLS, CDR2 YYNGEE. This CDR3 region has 13 residues. CDR3: CASSVDGEETQYF. CDR3 nucleotide sequence: TGTGCCAGCAGCGTAGACGGGGAAGAGACCCAGTACTTC.

The V call is TRBV11-3, the J call TRBJ2-4; no firm D call. The CDR3 is 14 residues long. Trimming shortened V by 2 bases and J by 13 bases, and 18 bases separated the two germline ends. Germline loops: CDR1 SGHNT, CDR2 YENEEA. The CDR3 sequence: CASSLPGRIPHQYF. DNA of the CDR3: TGTGCCAGCAGCTTACCCGGACGGATTCCCCACCAGTACTTC.

This clonotype was recorded at least ten times. The chain is built from TRBV12-3 or TRBV12-4 and TRBJ2-7; unclear D gene. The CDR3 has 12 amino acids. The germline V and J ends were trimmed by 6 bases and 3 bases, with 9 bases remaining between them. The CDR3 here is CASSRLGYEQYF. In DNA, the CDR3 is TGTGCCAGCAGCCGTCTAGGCTACGAGCAGTACTTC.

Only a few counts were recorded for this clonotype. The gene calls are TRBV6-2 or TRBV6-3 and TRBJ2-3; no reliable D call. Trimming shortened V by 8 bases and J by 3 bases, and 9 bases separated the two germline ends. The CDR3 consists of 12 residues. CDR1 and CDR2 from the germline V gene are MNHEY and SVGEGT. CDR3 sequence (DNA): TGTGCCAGCGGTCCAGTGACAGATACGCAGTATTTT. Amino acid sequence: CASGPVTDTQYF.

In its sample, this clonotype was seen many times. The rearrangement links TRBV6-6 to TRBJ1-1; no clear D. Germline values: CDR1 MNHNY, CDR2 SVGAGI (reference sequence). The ends were cut back, 4 bases at V and 7 bases at J, with 13 bases in the middle. The CDR3 contains 13 residues. Written as DNA, the CDR3 is TGTGCCAGCAGTTGGACTGACCCTCATGAAGCTTTCTTT. Amino acid sequence: CASSWTDPHEAFF.

There are a few counts of this clonotype. The chain carries TRBV5-6 and TRBJ2-2, with 8 bases that match TRBD2. Germline loops: CDR1 SGHDT, CDR2 YYEEEE. J gave up 5 bases and V 4 bases, and 7 bases lay outside the gene matches. The CDR3 has 15 amino acids. CDR3 coding DNA: TGTGCCAGCAGCACCCCGGGAGGGTTGACCGGGGAGCTGTTTTTT. Translating gives CASSTPGGLTGELFF.

In its sample, this clonotype was seen a few times. This chain uses TRBV29-1 with TRBJ2-2; D ambiguous. V was shortened by 4 bases and J by 1 base, with 7 bases between the two germline ends. Germline-derived CDR1 and CDR2 are SQVTM and ANQGSEA. This CDR3 has 13 amino acids. The chain's CDR3 is CSVVSLNTGELFF. The CDR3 DNA reads as TGCAGCGTTGTCAGTCTGAACACCGGGGAGCTGTTTTTT.

This clonotype was detected many times. The chain uses TRBV5-6 and TRBJ2-4; TRBD1 or TRBD2 may be the D gene (5 bases each). Germline V gene sequence: CDR1 SGHDT, CDR2 YYEEEE. This CDR3 spans 16 amino acids. Trimming cost V 2 bases and J 0 bases, with 12 bases left between them. The CDR3 nucleotides are TGTGCCAGCAGCTTTGAGGGGATCCTAGCCAAAAACATTCAGTACTTC. Its translation is CASSFEGILAKNIQYF.

CDR3 region: CASSDSGSNEETQYF. In DNA, the CDR3 is TGTGCCAGCAGCGATAGCGGGAGTAACGAGGAGACCCAGTACTTC. The chain carries TRBV5-4 and TRBJ2-5; TRBD2 matches at 9 bases. Trimming cost V 4 bases and J 5 bases; bases outside gene matches: 9. This CDR3 is 15 amino acids long. Germline-derived CDR1 and CDR2 are SGHNT and YYREEE (reference sequence).

This clonotype was counted ten times or more. V usage is TRBV15 and J usage is TRBJ2-1, with D uncertain. CDR1 and CDR2 (germline): LNHNV, YYDKDF (reference sequence). The CDR3 covers 12 residues. V lost 2 bases to trimming and J lost 12 bases, with 11 bases between them. The DNA of the CDR3 is TGTGCCACCAGCAGACGGTCTGGTGGGCAGTTCTTC. Its protein is CATSRRSGGQFF.

This clonotype was seen at least ten times. J is TRBJ1-2 and V is TRBV10-2; D unclear. Trimming left V 4 bases short and J 7 bases short, with 10 bases between. The germline CDR1 and CDR2 sequences are WSHSY and SAAADI. This CDR3 is 12 amino acids long. CDR3 coding DNA: TGCGCCAGCAGTGGGCAGTTTGGTGGCTACACCTTC. Its translation is CASSGQFGGYTF.

This clonotype was seen a handful of times. The chain links TRBV12-3 or TRBV12-4 to TRBJ2-2; the D gene is possibly TRBD1 (5 bases). Trimming removed 6 bases from V and 4 bases from J, with 18 bases in between. The CDR3 runs 16 residues. CDR3 sequence reads: CASSPQTEKITGELFF. DNA of the CDR3: TGTGCCAGCAGCCCTCAGACAGAGAAGATCACCGGGGAGCTGTTTTTT.

This clonotype was found many times. At one boundary the junction diverges from the germline segment, which might be a read error. The rearrangement links TRBV7-9 to TRBJ2-7; D is undetermined. The germline V gene encodes CDR1 SEHNR and CDR2 FQNEAQ (reference sequence). There are 12 residues in the CDR3. The CDR3, as DNA: TGTGCCAGCAGCTTTTTGACGGGTGAGCAGCACTTC. Protein sequence: CASSFLTGEQHF.

This clonotype has a count of ten or more. The chain carries TRBV12-3 or TRBV12-4 and TRBJ2-1; 12 bases are a match to TRBD2. CDR3 length: 15 residues. V shed 2 bases and J 7 bases; nucleotides not matched to a gene: 3. The CDR3 coding sequence is TGTGCCAGCAGTTTAATTCTAGCGGGGGGGAATGAGCAGTTCTTC. This sequence encodes CASSLILAGGNEQFF.

The V call is TRBV9, the J call TRBJ2-1; possibly TRBD1 or TRBD2 for D (6 bases each). The CDR3 is made up of 16 amino acids. Trimming took 3 bases from V and 5 from J, leaving 18 bases between them. CDR1 and CDR2 (germline): SGDLS, YYNGEE. CDR3 sequence: CASSGPGGTANNEQFF. DNA for the CDR3: TGTGCCAGCAGCGGCCCCGGGGGCACCGCGAACAATGAGCAGTTCTTC.

This chain connects TRBV7-2 to TRBJ1-5, with D perhaps matching TRBD1 (6 bases). The V end was cut by 0 bases, the J end by 9 bases, with 12 bases between. CDR1 is SGHTA and CDR2 is FQGNSA in the germline V gene. The CDR3 consists of 14 residues. CDR3 bases: TGTGCCAGCAGCTTAGCGGTACAGGGATTGCCCCAGCATTTT. It yields the protein CASSLAVQGLPQHF.

This clonotype was picked up a small number of times. The chain is built from TRBV21-1 and TRBJ1-5; the table's D call of TRBD1 was not tested on the DNA. TRBV21-1 counts as a pseudogene. The CDR3 is 16 amino acids. This CDR3 reads CASSGIGAEADQPQHF. DNA of the CDR3: TGTGCCAGCAGCGGAATTGGGGCGGAGGCCGATCAGCCCCAGCATTTT.

This clonotype has a count of ten or more. The V gene is TRBV7-7, the J gene TRBJ2-1, with D unresolved. V was cut by 5 bases and J by 9 bases, with 17 bases left in between. The CDR3 has 14 residues. CDR1 is SSHAT, CDR2 FNYEAQ, per germline (reference sequence). DNA for the CDR3: TGTGCCAGCAGCCCCCTCCGGTCGGCTGGTGAGCAGTTCTTC. It codes for CASSPLRSAGEQFF. The variable domain in full, completed from reference TRBV7-7 and TRBJ2-1, reads GAGVSQSPRYKVTKRGQDVTLRCDPISSHATLYWYQQALGQGPEFLTYFNYEAQPDKSGLPSDRFSAERPEGSISTLTIQRTEQRDSAMYRCASSPLRSAGEQFFGPGTRLTVL.

The sample holds many counts of this clonotype. The chain combines TRBV27 with TRBJ1-1; weak D call: TRBD1 (6 bases). V gave up 2 bases and J gave up 3 bases, with 13 bases separating them. The CDR3 is 15 amino acids. Germline values: CDR1 MNHEY, CDR2 SMNVEV (reference sequence). Here the CDR3 DNA reads TGTGCCAGCAGTTTAGCGTGGGGGGCAGACACTGAAGCTTTCTTT. Protein: CASSLAWGADTEAFF.

This clonotype was seen at least ten times. J is TRBJ2-1 and V is TRBV29-1; D may match TRBD1 or TRBD2 (5 bases each). CDR1 is SQVTM and CDR2 is ANQGSEA in the germline V gene. The CDR3 runs to 13 residues. V lost 2 bases, J lost 14 bases, and 19 bases lay in between. CDR3 sequence (DNA): TGCAGCGTTGAAAGAATGGGCCGGGACGGAAAGTTCTTC. Translating it yields CSVERMGRDGKFF.